A selection of T cell receptor beta chains follows, all from one sample in a study of T cell changes during pregnancy in multiple sclerosis. Sequenced by immunoSEQ multiplex PCR; TCRdb stores in-frame clones only, minus some. The sample has 46,000 or so clones, 90% to 95% seen once; the top ten hold roughly 3.9%. The sample was CD8+ T cells from peripheral blood mononuclear cells, taken after pregnancy. Receptors were obtained from a female donor with multiple sclerosis, enrolled in a pregnancy study. Each CDR3 is given with its conserved first and last residue. The D gene is left open where the match is weak. Where a row states a size, it is once, few, many or the class of an expanded clone; other rows omit it.

>TRBD2|.|TRBJ2-3|TRBV10-3
TGTGCCATCAGTGCTAGCGGGTCTAGCACAGATACGCAGTATTTT
CAISASGSSTDTQYF
>TRBD2|.|TRBJ2-1|TRBV7-9
TGTGCCAGCAGCCATAGCGGGAGCTCCTACAATGAGCAGTTCTTC
CASSHSGSSYNEQFF
>.|.|TRBJ1-1|TRBV28
TGTGCCAGCAGTTTATACAGTTACACTGAAGCTTTCTTT
CASSLYSYTEAFF
>.|.|TRBJ2-1|TRBV27
TGTGCCAGCAGTTTATCGGGGACATATCTAAGGGACAATGAGCAGTTCTTC
CASSLSGTYLRDNEQFF
>.|.|TRBJ2-3|TRBV10-3
TGTGCCATCAGTGAGTTGAACAGAATCACAGATACGCAGTATTTT
CAISELNRITDTQYF
>TRBD2|.|TRBJ2-3|TRBV13
TGTGCCAGCAGCTCATCATTAGCGGGGTCTAGCACAGATACGCAGTATTTT
CASSSSLAGSSTDTQYF
>TRBD1|.|TRBJ2-1|TRBV7-6
TGTGCCAGCGGGCCCGGGACAGGGGCTGACAATGAGCAGTTCTTC
CASGPGTGADNEQFF
>TRBD1|.|TRBJ1-1|TRBV27
TGTGCCAGCAGTTTATCGACAGGGTTGAACACTGAAGCTTTCTTT
CASSLSTGLNTEAFF
>TRBD1|.|TRBJ1-1|TRBV11-2
TGTGCCAGCAGCGCTCCGGGACAGTTGAACACTGAAGCTTTCTTT
CASSAPGQLNTEAFF
>TRBD1|.|TRBJ2-7|TRBV28
TGTGCCAGCAGCGACAGAGACAGGGACGAGCAGTACTTC
CASSDRDRDEQYF
>TRBD1|.|TRBJ2-5|TRBV29-1
TGCAGCGTTGCCGGTCGCGGGACAGGGGGCGTTGAGACCCAGTACTTC
CSVAGRGTGGVETQYF
>TRBD1|once|TRBJ2-5|TRBV27
TGTGCCAGCAGTTTAAGGGACAGAGAAGAGACCCAGTACTTC
CASSLRDREETQYF
>.|.|TRBJ1-5|TRBV6-6
TGTGCCAGCAGGTCCGACAGGCTCAATCAGCCCCAGCATTTT
CASRSDRLNQPQHF
>.|once|TRBJ2-7|TRBV13
TGTGCCAGCAGCTTTGGCAGAACCTACGAGCAGTACTTC
CASSFGRTYEQYF
>.|.|TRBJ2-3|TRBV7-3
TGTGCCAGCAGCTTTATCAGGGGCGCCACAGATACGCAGTATTTT
CASSFIRGATDTQYF
>TRBD2|.|TRBJ2-5|TRBV6-5
TGTGCCAGCAGGAAGGGACTAGAGAAAGAGACCCAGTACTTC
CASRKGLEKETQYF
>TRBD2|.|TRBJ2-7|TRBV30
TGTGCCTGGAGGGCGGGAGCCTACGAGCAGTACTTC
CAWRAGAYEQYF
>.|.|TRBJ1-1|TRBV27
TGTGCCAGCAGTTTACTTACAGGGCTGAACACTGAAGCTTTCTTT
CASSLLTGLNTEAFF